This T cell receptor (beta chain) was sequenced in a study of blood T cell repertoires in COVID-19. The germline V gene has CDR1 MNHEY and CDR2 SVGEGT. The CDR3 has 13 residues. The V end lost 5 bases, the J end lost 8 bases, and 15 bases lay between the germline ends. Authors' data handling: Estimated nucleated cell counts came from reference gene primer amplification. This table comes from immunoSEQ multiplex PCR, and its TCRdb copy is limited to in-frame clones, with some not included. V and J calls and clone size are given by that table; D and trimming were obtained from the DNA. Found here are approximately 360,000 clones, 75% to 90% of them singletons; the top ten hold approximately 5%.

The specimen was PBMCs or T cells enriched from blood (not recorded which). The receptor's source is a woman in her forties or fifties who had recovered from COVID-19. The chain combines TRBV6-2 or TRBV6-3 with TRBJ1-2; D possibly corresponds to TRBD1 (5 bases). The chain's CDR3 is CASSQSGGSGYTF. CDR3 bases: TGTGCCAGCAGTCAAAGCGGGGGAAGCGGCTACACCTTC.